The clone carrying this T cell receptor (beta chain) has more than one count but fewer than ten. Its cognate antigen is unknown. J gave up 5 bases and V 1 base, and 6 bases lay outside the gene matches. Germline V gene data show CDR1 as LGHDT and CDR2 as YNNKEL (reference sequence). This CDR3 has 15 amino acids. The data stem from a study of identical twins. MiXCR, applied by TCRdb to the 5' RACE reads, yields one record per CDR3 protein. Counted here are 400,000 to 500,000 distinct CDR3 sequences, approximately 15% occurring once; the ten biggest clones make up approximately 0.98%. General study results and limits: Models underestimated TCR alpha sharing (out-of-frame) in monozygotic twins.

These data also formed part of another study, on yellow fever vaccine responses in identical twins.

Sequencing used CD4+ T cells sorted from blood. The receptor's source is a woman younger than 30 in good health. The chain employs TRBV3-1 and TRBJ2-3; 7 bases agree with TRBD2. This CDR3 reads CASSQVGGGRDTQYF. The DNA for the CDR3 is TGTGCCAGCAGCCAAGTAGGCGGGGGTCGAGATACGCAGTATTTT.